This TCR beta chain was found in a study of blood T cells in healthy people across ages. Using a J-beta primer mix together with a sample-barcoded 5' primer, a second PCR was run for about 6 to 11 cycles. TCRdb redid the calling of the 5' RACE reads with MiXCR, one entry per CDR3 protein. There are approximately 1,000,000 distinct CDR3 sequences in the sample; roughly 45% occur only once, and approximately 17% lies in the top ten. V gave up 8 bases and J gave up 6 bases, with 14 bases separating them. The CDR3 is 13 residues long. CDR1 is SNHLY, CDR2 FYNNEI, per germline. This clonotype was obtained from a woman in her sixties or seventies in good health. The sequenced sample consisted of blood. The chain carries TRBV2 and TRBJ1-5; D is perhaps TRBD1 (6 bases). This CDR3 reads CASAGTGIQPQHF. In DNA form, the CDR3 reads TGTGCCAGCGCCGGCACAGGGATTCAGCCCCAGCATTTT.